The 27 T cell receptor beta chains presented below share a single source sample, sequenced in a study of blood T cell repertoires in COVID-19. The protocol was immunoSEQ multiplex PCR, while the TCRdb copy is restricted to in-frame clones and leaves out a portion. In the table there are about 350,000 clones, more than 70% of which are singletons. Sequencing input: peripheral blood. The receptors were sampled from a woman aged 55-69 years with COVID-19, enrolled during active disease.

In this sample, this clone turned up once. The limits of the CDR3 on the DNA are not certain, so only TCRdb's listed CDR3 is given. The V gene is TRBV9, the J gene TRBJ1-4; TRBD1, the D gene given by the table, was not confirmed from the DNA. Germline lookup yields CDR1 SGDLS and CDR2 YYNGEE. Including both end residues, the CDR3 is 16 amino acids long. The CDR3 here is CASSVGPGTGDFFYGF.

The V call is TRBV7-6, the J call TRBJ2-7; TRBD1 agrees at 8 bases. The CDR3 has 15 amino acids. Trimming took 1 base from V and 7 from J; bases not matched to a gene: 9. Germline V CDR1 and CDR2: SGHVS, FNYEAQ. This CDR3 is CASSLGGQEFGEQYF. DNA for the CDR3: TGTGCCAGCAGCTTAGGGGGACAGGAGTTTGGGGAGCAGTACTTC.

This clone turned up a few times. The chain links TRBV6-5 to TRBJ1-5; tentatively, D is TRBD1 (5 bases). The CDR3 is 14 residues long. CDR1 and CDR2 (germline): MNHEY, SVGAGI. V lost 4 bases and J lost 6, with 13 bases in between. The DNA for the CDR3 is TGTGCCAGCAGTTTAGTGGGGGGAAGTCAGCCCCAGCATTTT. Translating gives CASSLVGGSQPQHF.

V gene TRBV5-1 combines with J gene TRBJ1-1, with 10 bases matching TRBD1. The CDR3 sequence is 14 residues long. Germline V lookup: CDR1 SGHRS, CDR2 YFSETQ. The ends lost 4 bases at V and 5 bases at J; junction bases unmatched: 5. CDR3: CASSVTGGKTEAFF. CDR3 bases: TGCGCCAGCAGCGTGACAGGGGGCAAGACTGAAGCTTTCTTT.

Of note for this clone: The junction differs from germline at one of its ends, possibly a read error. Other DNA sequences from this sample encode an identical CDR3 as well. The V call is TRBV7-2, the J call TRBJ2-7; TRBD2 is a possible D gene (5 bases). The CDR3 spans 14 residues. Germline assignment: CDR1 SGHTA and CDR2 FQGNSA. The CDR3 here is CASSLGPSSGEQYF. CDR3 sequence (DNA): TGTGCCAGTAGCTTGGGCCCTTCAAGCGGCGAGCAGTACTTC.

This chain uses TRBV19 with TRBJ2-3; TRBD2 is a possible D gene (6 bases). The length of the CDR3 is 14 residues. V was shortened by 8 bases and J by 4 bases, with 16 bases between the two germline ends. Per germline, CDR1 LNHDA and CDR2 SQIVND (reference sequence). The CDR3 nucleotides are TGTGCCAGTCGGGAGAGGGGCCAGCCAGATACGCAGTATTTT. Its translation is CASRERGQPDTQYF.

This chain connects TRBV14 to TRBJ1-3, with TRBD1 matching 9 bases. The CDR3 sequence is 14 residues long. V was clipped by 6 bases and J by 8 bases; unmatched bases: 8. Germline CDR1 and CDR2: SGHDN and FVKESK. CDR3 sequence: CASSSPGQGHTIYF. The CDR3 bases are TGTGCCAGCAGTAGTCCGGGACAGGGACACACCATATATTTT.

V gene TRBV6-2 or TRBV6-3 combines with J gene TRBJ2-3, with TRBD2 identical over 9 bases. V shed 5 bases, J shed 14 bases, and the junction held 14 bases outside the gene matches. CDR1 and CDR2 from the germline V gene are MNHEY and SVGEGT. The CDR3 sequence is 14 residues long. In nucleotides, the CDR3 is TGTGCCAGCAGTATTAGCGGGGGAGGACTGGTGTGGTATTTT. Translation gives CASSISGGGLVWYF.

The V gene is TRBV6-6, the J gene TRBJ1-1, with 8 bases fitting TRBD1. There are 13 residues in the CDR3. Unmatched junction bases numbered 4, after V lost 5 bases and J lost 5 bases. Germline V CDR1 and CDR2: MNHNY, SVGAGI (reference sequence). CDR3 coding DNA: TGTGCCAGCAGTGACCGGACAGGGACTGAAGCTTTCTTT. Translation gives CASSDRTGTEAFF.

V gene TRBV4-1 combines with J gene TRBJ1-3, with a tentative D call TRBD1 (5 bases). This CDR3 comprises 17 residues. Looked up from germline, CDR1 is MGHRA and CDR2 is YSYEKL. Between the trimmed V and J ends, which lost 3 bases and 0 bases, there was a span of 15 bases. CDR3 loop: CASSQRSGESSGNTIYF. In DNA, the CDR3 is TGCGCCAGCAGCCAGAGGTCGGGGGAGAGCTCTGGAAACACCATATATTTT.

The chain is built from TRBV13 and TRBJ2-3; weak D call: TRBD2 (5 bases). Germline V gives CDR1 PRHDT, CDR2 FYEKMQ (reference sequence). The CDR3 covers 12 residues. V dropped 5 bases and J dropped 3 bases, with 6 bases sitting between them. CDR3 amino acids: CASSRRTDTQYF. CDR3 sequence (DNA): TGTGCCAGCAGCCGGAGGACAGATACGCAGTATTTT.

This chain connects TRBV6-5 to TRBJ1-2; 7 bases are a match to TRBD1. The CDR3 loop spans 13 amino acids. CDR1 is MNHEY and CDR2 is SVGAGI in the germline V gene. The trim removed 5 bases at V and 8 bases at J, leaving 8 bases unmatched. CDR3 coding DNA: TGTGCCAGCAGTATTGACAGGGTGGGAGGCTACACCTTC. The encoded protein is CASSIDRVGGYTF.

V is TRBV30 and J is TRBJ1-5; 9 positions match TRBD1. This CDR3 region has 15 residues. Trimming took 2 bases from V and 3 from J; bases not matched to a gene: 5. Germline V gene lookup returns CDR1 GTSNPN and CDR2 SVGIG (reference sequence). The CDR3 region is CAWSPGTGFNQPQHF. In nucleotides, the CDR3 is TGTGCCTGGAGTCCAGGGACAGGGTTCAATCAGCCCCAGCATTTT.

This rearrangement joins TRBV5-1 to TRBJ2-1, with D possibly TRBD2 on 5 matching bases. V lost 4 bases to trimming and J lost 5 bases, with 16 bases between them. The CDR3 contains 15 residues. The germline gives CDR1 SGHRS, CDR2 YFSETQ. CDR3: CASSPTADGNNEQFF. The DNA of the CDR3 is TGCGCCAGCAGCCCCACAGCGGACGGGAACAATGAGCAGTTCTTC. The entire variable domain, with the rest obtained from reference TRBV5-1 and TRBJ2-1, is as follows: KAGVTQTPRYLIKTRGQQVTLSCSPISGHRSVSWYQQTPGQGLQFLFEYFSETQRNKGNFPGRFSGRQFSNSRSEMNVSTLELGDSALYLCASSPTADGNNEQFFGPGTRLTVL.

This chain joins TRBV19 and TRBJ2-5; 10 bases line up with TRBD2. Germline values: CDR1 LNHDA, CDR2 SQIVND (reference sequence). CDR3 length equals 15 residues. V shed 3 bases and J 2 bases; nucleotides not matched to a gene: 3. The CDR3 here is CASSILAGAQETQYF. The CDR3 DNA is TGTGCCAGTAGTATCCTAGCGGGGGCTCAAGAGACCCAGTACTTC.

The chain has TRBV28 and TRBJ2-7; no clear D. The CDR3 covers 13 residues. Germline assignment: CDR1 MDHEN and CDR2 SYDVKM. Trimming took off 7 bases at V and 2 bases at J, with 12 bases between the two ends. This CDR3 is CASTRVDAYEQYF. CDR3 DNA sequence: TGTGCCAGCACCCGGGTTGACGCCTACGAGCAGTACTTC.

This chain joins TRBV6-4 and TRBJ1-5; D uncertain. The CDR3 has 13 residues. V was shortened by 6 bases and J by 6 bases, with 12 bases between the two germline ends. Germline V CDR1 and CDR2: MRHNA, SNTAGT. In DNA, the CDR3 is TGTGCCAGCAGCTATCAACGGGGTCAGCCCCAGCATTTT. Residues: CASSYQRGQPQHF.

The CDR3 DNA is TGTGCCAGCAGCTTAATCGGACAGAGGTCCGCCGGGGAGCTGTTTTTT. This sequence encodes CASSLIGQRSAGELFF. The chain carries TRBV7-3 and TRBJ2-2; maybe TRBD1 (6 bases). Trimming cost V 1 base and J 6 bases, with 15 bases left between them. The CDR3 totals 16 residues. Germline-derived CDR1 and CDR2 are SGHTA and FQGTGA. The full variable domain, in which reference TRBV7-3 and TRBJ2-2 provide the parts outside the CDR3, is GAGVSQTPSNKVTEKGKYVELRCDPISGHTALYWYRQSLGQGPEFLIYFQGTGAADDSGLPNDRFFAVRPEGSVSTLKIQRTERGDSAVYLCASSLIGQRSAGELFFGEGSRLTVL.

CDR3 sequence (DNA): TGTGCCAGCAGCCCCCAGGGGGGAAAGGGCACTGAAGCTTTCTTT. This sequence encodes CASSPQGGKGTEAFF. The chain employs TRBV7-9 and TRBJ1-1; the match to TRBD1 covers 7 bases. J gave up 4 bases and V 5 bases, and 10 bases lay outside the gene matches. CDR1 and CDR2 from the germline V gene are SEHNR and FQNEAQ (reference sequence). CDR3 length: 15 amino acids.

J is TRBJ1-1 and V is TRBV19; D is perhaps TRBD1 (5 bases). Germline CDR1 and CDR2: LNHDA and SQIVND (reference sequence). The germline V and J ends were trimmed by 0 bases and 4 bases, with 9 bases remaining between them. CDR3 length equals 14 residues. The CDR3 spells CASSIDQRGTEAFF. In DNA form, the CDR3 reads TGTGCCAGTAGTATAGATCAAAGGGGCACTGAAGCTTTCTTT.

The chain combines TRBV7-8 with TRBJ2-2, with 9 positions matching TRBD1. The CDR3 extends over 18 amino acids. Germline values: CDR1 SGHVS, CDR2 FQNEAQ. V lost 5 bases and J lost 5; bases outside the gene matches: 15. This CDR3 reads CASSTLRWTGVGTGELFF. CDR3 DNA: TGTGCCAGCAGCACCCTAAGATGGACAGGGGTAGGGACCGGGGAGCTGTTTTTT. The whole variable domain, remainder taken from reference TRBV7-8 and TRBJ2-2, is GAGVSQSPRYKVAKRGQDVALRCDPISGHVSLFWYQQALGQGPEFLTYFQNEAQLDKSGLPSDRFFAERPEGSVSTLKIQRTQQEDSAVYLCASSTLRWTGVGTGELFFGEGSRLTVL.

The chain joins TRBV13 to TRBJ1-2, with D possibly TRBD1 on 6 matching bases. The CDR3 extends over 14 amino acids. Per the germline V gene, CDR1 is PRHDT and CDR2 is FYEKMQ (reference sequence). The V and J ends lost 8 bases and 0 bases respectively, with 13 bases between them. CDR3 DNA: TGTGCCAGCGGGACCACAGGGACTAACTATGGCTACACCTTC. This translates into CASGTTGTNYGYTF.

This clone has a handful of counts. The gene calls are TRBV24-1 and TRBJ2-7; TRBD2 agrees at 7 bases. Trimming took 7 bases from V and 0 from J; bases not matched to a gene: 2. CDR3 length: 13 residues. Germline V gene lookup returns CDR1 KGHDR and CDR2 SFDVKD. The CDR3 bases are TGTGCCACCAGGGGGAGGGGCTCCTACGAGCAGTACTTC. Its translation: CATRGRGSYEQYF.

The CDR3 spells CASRQGVNGYTF. CDR3 nucleotides: TGTGCCAGCAGACAGGGGGTTAATGGCTACACCTTC. This chain uses TRBV9 with TRBJ1-2, with 8 bases identical to TRBD1. The CDR3 runs to 12 residues. With 5 bases clipped from V and 6 bases from J, the junction kept 3 bases outside the gene matches. Germline CDR1 SGDLS, CDR2 YYNGEE.

The chain uses TRBV7-3 and TRBJ1-2, with a weak D call TRBD1 (6 bases). The CDR3 covers 13 residues. V lost 2 bases and J 3 bases, leaving 7 bases between the germline ends. The V gene's germline CDR1 is SGHTA and CDR2 FQGTGA. The CDR3 loop reads CASSLGQYYGYTF. DNA for the CDR3: TGTGCCAGCAGCTTAGGACAGTACTATGGCTACACCTTC.

V is TRBV9 and J is TRBJ2-5; 11 bases match TRBD2. Germline V gene lookup returns CDR1 SGDLS and CDR2 YYNGEE. This CDR3 contains 15 residues. J gave up 2 bases and V 2 bases, and 2 bases lay outside the gene matches. The CDR3 DNA follows: TGTGCCAGCAGCGTCCGACTAGCGGGGCAAGAGACCCAGTACTTC. This sequence encodes CASSVRLAGQETQYF.

This clone was seen a single time. The J gene is TRBJ1-6, the V gene TRBV5-1, with 7 bases fitting TRBD1. The CDR3 has 18 amino acids. Germline loops: CDR1 SGHRS, CDR2 YFSETQ. V trimming: 4 bases; J trimming: 0 bases; junction bases outside the gene matches: 10. DNA for the CDR3: TGCGCCAGCAGCACCGACCCCAGGGGGAGCTCCTATAATTCACCCCTCCACTTT. Translation: CASSTDPRGSSYNSPLHF.